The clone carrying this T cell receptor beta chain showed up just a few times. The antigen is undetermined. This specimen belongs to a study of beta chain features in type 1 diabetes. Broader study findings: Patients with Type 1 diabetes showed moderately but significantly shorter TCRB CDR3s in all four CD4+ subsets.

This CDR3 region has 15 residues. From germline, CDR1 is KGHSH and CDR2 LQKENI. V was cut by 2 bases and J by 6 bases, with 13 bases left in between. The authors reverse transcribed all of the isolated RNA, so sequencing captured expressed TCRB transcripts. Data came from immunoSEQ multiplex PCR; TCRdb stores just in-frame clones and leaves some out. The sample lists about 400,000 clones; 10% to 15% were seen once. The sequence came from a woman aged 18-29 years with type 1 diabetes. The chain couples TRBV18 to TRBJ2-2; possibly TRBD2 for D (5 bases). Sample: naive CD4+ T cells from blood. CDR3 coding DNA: TGTGCCAGCTCACCAAACCTAGCTGTTCCCGGGGAGCTGTTTTTT. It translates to CASSPNLAVPGELFF.